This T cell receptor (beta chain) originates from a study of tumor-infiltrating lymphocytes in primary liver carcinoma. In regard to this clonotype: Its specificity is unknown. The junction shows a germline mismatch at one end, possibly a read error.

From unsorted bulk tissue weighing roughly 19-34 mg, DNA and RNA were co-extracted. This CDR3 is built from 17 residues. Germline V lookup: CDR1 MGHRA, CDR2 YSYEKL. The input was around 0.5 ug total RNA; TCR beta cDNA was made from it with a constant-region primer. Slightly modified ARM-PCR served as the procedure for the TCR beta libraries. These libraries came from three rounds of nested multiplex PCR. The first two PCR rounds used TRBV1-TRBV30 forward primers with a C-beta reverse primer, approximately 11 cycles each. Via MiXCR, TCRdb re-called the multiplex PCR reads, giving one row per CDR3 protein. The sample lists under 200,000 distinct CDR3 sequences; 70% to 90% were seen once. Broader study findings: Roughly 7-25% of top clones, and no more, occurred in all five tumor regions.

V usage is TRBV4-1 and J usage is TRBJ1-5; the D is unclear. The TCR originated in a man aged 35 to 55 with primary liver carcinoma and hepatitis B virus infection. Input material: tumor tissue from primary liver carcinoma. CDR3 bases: TGCGTCAGCAGCCAAGAAAATATCCCAGAGGGCAATCAGCCCCAGCATTTT. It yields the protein CVSSQENIPEGNQPQHF.